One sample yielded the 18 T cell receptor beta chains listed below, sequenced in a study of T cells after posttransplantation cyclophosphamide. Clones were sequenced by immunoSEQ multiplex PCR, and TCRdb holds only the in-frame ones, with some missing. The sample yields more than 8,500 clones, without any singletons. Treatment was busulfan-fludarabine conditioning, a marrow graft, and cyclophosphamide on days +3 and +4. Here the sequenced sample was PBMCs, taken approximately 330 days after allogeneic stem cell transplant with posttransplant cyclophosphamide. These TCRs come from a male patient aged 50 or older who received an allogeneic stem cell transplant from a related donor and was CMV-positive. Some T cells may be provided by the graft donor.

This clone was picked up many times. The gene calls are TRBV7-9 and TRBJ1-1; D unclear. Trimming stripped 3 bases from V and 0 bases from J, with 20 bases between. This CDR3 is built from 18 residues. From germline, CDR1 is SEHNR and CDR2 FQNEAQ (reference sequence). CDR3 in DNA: TGTGCCAGCAGCTTGGCTCCGGTGCGGCAGAAGATGAACACTGAAGCTTTCTTT. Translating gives CASSLAPVRQKMNTEAFF.

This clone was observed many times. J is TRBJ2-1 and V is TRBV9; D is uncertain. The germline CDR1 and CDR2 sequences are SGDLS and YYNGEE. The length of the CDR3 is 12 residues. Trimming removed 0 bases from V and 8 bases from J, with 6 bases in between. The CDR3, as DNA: TGTGCCAGCAGCGTAGCTCGGGATGAGCAGTTCTTC. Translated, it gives CASSVARDEQFF.

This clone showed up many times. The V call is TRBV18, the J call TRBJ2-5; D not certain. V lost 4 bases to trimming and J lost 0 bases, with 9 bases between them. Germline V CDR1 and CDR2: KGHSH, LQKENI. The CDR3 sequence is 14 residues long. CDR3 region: CASSLDNYQETQYF. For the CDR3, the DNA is TGTGCCAGCTCACTTGACAATTACCAAGAGACCCAGTACTTC.

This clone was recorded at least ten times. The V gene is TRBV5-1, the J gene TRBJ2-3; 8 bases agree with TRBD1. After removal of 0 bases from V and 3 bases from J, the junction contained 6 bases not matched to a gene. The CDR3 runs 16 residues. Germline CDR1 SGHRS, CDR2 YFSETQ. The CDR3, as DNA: TGCGCCAGCAGCTTGGTTCAGGGGGCAGGTACAGATACGCAGTATTTT. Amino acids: CASSLVQGAGTDTQYF.

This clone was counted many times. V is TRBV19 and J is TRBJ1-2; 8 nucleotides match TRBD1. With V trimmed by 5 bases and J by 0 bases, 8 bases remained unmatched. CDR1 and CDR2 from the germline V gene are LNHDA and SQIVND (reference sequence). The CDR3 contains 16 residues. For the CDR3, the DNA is TGTGCCAGTAGTCCGAGGACAGGGCCTACTAACTATGGCTACACCTTC. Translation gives CASSPRTGPTNYGYTF.

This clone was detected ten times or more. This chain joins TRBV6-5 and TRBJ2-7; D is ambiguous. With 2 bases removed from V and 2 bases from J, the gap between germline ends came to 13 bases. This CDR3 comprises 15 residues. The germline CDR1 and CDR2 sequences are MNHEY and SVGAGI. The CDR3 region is CASSYKFGNTYEQYF. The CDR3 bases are TGTGCCAGCAGTTACAAGTTTGGCAACACCTACGAGCAGTACTTC.

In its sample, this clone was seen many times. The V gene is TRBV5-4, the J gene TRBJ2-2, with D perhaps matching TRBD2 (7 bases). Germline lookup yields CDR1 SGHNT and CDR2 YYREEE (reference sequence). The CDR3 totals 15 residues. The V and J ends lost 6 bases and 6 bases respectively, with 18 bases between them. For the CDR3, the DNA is TGTGCCAGCACCCAAGGGGGGGGCTCCGCCGGGGAGCTGTTTTTT. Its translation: CASTQGGGSAGELFF. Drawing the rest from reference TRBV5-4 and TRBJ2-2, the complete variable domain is ETGVTQSPTHLIKTRGQQVTLRCSSQSGHNTVSWYQQALGQGPQFIFQYYREEENGRGNFPPRFSGLQFPNYSSELNVNALELDDSALYLCASTQGGGSAGELFFGEGSRLTVL.

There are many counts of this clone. CDR3 in DNA: TGTGCCAGCAGCCCGACAGGGGTGAACTATGGCTACACCTTC. Its protein is CASSPTGVNYGYTF. V gene TRBV7-9 combines with J gene TRBJ1-2; 8 bases map to TRBD1. The CDR3 spans 14 residues. The germline V gene encodes CDR1 SEHNR and CDR2 FQNEAQ (reference sequence). V shed 5 bases and J 2 bases; nucleotides not matched to a gene: 4.

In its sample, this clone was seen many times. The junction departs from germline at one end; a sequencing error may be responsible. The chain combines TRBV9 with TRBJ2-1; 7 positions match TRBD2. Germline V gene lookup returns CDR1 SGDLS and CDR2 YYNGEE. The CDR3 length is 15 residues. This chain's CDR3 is CASSKSWEGYDEQFF. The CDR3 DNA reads TGTGCCAGCAGCAAGTCTTGGGAGGGCTACGATGAGCAGTTCTTC. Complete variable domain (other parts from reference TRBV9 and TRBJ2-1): DSGVTQTPKHLITATGQRVTLRCSPRSGDLSVYWYQQSLDQGLQFLIQYYNGEERAKGNILERFSAQQFPDLHSELNLSSLELGDSALYFCASSKSWEGYDEQFFGPGTRLTVL.

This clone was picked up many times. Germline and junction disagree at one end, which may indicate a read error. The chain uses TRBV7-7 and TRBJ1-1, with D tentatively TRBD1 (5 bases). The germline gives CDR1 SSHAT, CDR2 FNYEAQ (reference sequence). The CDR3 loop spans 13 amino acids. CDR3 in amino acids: CASSLAPGGEAFF. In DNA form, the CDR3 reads TGTGCTAGCAGCTTAGCGCCGGGGGGTGAAGCTTTCTTT.

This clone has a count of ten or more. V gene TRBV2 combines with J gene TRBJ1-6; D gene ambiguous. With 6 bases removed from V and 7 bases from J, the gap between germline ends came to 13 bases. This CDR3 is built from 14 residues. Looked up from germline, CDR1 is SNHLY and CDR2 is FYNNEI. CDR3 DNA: TGTGCCAGCAGGTTCGGTCCGGTCAATTCACCCCTCCACTTT. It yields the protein CASRFGPVNSPLHF.

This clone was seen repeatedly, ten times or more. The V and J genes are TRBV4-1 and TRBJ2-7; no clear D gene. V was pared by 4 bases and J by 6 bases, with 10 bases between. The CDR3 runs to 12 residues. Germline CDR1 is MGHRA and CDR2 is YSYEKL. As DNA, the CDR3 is TGCGCCAGCAGCCTGCCCCCGGGCGAGCAGTACTTC. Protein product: CASSLPPGEQYF.

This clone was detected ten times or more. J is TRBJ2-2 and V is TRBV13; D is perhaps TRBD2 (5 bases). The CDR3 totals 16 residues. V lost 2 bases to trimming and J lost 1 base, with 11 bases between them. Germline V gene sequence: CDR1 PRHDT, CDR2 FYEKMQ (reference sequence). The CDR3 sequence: CASSLLAGKNTGELFF. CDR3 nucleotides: TGTGCCAGCAGCTTACTAGCTGGAAAGAACACCGGGGAGCTGTTTTTT. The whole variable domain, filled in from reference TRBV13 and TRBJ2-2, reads AAGVIQSPRHLIKEKRETATLKCYPIPRHDTVYWYQQGPGQDPQFLISFYEKMQSDKGSIPDRFSAQQFSDYHSELNMSSLELGDSALYFCASSLLAGKNTGELFFGEGSRLTVL.

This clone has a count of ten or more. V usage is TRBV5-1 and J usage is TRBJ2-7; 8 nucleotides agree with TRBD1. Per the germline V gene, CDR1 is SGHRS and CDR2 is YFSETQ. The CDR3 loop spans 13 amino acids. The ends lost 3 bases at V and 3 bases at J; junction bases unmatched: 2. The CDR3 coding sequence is TGCGCCAGCAGCTGGGGGACAGGCTACGAGCAGTACTTC. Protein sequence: CASSWGTGYEQYF.

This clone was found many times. The CDR3 coding sequence is TGTGCCAGCAGCTCTTTATACGACAGGGCCGAGCAGTTCTTC. This codes for CASSSLYDRAEQFF. This sequence joins TRBV2 and TRBJ2-1; 7 nucleotides align to TRBD1. J gave up 10 bases and V 6 bases, and 12 bases lay outside the gene matches. The CDR3 has 14 residues. The germline CDR1 and CDR2 sequences are SNHLY and FYNNEI.

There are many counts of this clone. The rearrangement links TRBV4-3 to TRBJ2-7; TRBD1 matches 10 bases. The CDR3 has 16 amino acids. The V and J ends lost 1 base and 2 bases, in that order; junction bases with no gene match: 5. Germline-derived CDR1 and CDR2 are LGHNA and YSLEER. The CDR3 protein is CASSQGPGTGAYEQYF. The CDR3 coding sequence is TGCGCCAGCAGCCAAGGGCCCGGGACAGGGGCCTACGAGCAGTACTTC.

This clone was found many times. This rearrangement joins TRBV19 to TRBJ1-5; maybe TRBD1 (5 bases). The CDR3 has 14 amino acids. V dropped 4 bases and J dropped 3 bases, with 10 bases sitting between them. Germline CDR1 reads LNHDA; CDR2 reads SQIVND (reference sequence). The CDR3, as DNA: TGTGCCAGTAGTAGGAGACAGTACAATCAGCCCCAGCATTTT. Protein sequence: CASSRRQYNQPQHF.

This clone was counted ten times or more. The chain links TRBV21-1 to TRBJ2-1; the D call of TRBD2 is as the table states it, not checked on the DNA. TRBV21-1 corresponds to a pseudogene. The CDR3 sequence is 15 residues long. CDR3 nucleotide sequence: TGTGCCAGCAGCAAAGAAGCGGCCCCGTACAATGAGCAGTTCTTC. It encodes CASSKEAAPYNEQFF.